The following is a T cell receptor (beta chain) sequence with its context. Only in-frame clones appear in the TCRdb table, and some are missing; sequencing was by immunoSEQ multiplex PCR. The sample lists over 10,000 clones, roughly 79% occurring once. These data originate in a study of technical replicates of blood from a handful of donors. This CDR3 spans 12 amino acids. J lost 4 bases, V lost 5 bases, and 1 base had no gene match. Looked up from germline, CDR1 is SGDLS and CDR2 is YYNGEE. This sequence joins TRBV9 and TRBJ1-2; 8 bases match TRBD1. The TCR sequence derives from a human donor in good health. What was sequenced was PBMCs. CDR3 sequence reads: CASRDRAYGYTF. DNA of the CDR3: TGTGCCAGCAGGGACAGGGCCTATGGCTACACCTTC.